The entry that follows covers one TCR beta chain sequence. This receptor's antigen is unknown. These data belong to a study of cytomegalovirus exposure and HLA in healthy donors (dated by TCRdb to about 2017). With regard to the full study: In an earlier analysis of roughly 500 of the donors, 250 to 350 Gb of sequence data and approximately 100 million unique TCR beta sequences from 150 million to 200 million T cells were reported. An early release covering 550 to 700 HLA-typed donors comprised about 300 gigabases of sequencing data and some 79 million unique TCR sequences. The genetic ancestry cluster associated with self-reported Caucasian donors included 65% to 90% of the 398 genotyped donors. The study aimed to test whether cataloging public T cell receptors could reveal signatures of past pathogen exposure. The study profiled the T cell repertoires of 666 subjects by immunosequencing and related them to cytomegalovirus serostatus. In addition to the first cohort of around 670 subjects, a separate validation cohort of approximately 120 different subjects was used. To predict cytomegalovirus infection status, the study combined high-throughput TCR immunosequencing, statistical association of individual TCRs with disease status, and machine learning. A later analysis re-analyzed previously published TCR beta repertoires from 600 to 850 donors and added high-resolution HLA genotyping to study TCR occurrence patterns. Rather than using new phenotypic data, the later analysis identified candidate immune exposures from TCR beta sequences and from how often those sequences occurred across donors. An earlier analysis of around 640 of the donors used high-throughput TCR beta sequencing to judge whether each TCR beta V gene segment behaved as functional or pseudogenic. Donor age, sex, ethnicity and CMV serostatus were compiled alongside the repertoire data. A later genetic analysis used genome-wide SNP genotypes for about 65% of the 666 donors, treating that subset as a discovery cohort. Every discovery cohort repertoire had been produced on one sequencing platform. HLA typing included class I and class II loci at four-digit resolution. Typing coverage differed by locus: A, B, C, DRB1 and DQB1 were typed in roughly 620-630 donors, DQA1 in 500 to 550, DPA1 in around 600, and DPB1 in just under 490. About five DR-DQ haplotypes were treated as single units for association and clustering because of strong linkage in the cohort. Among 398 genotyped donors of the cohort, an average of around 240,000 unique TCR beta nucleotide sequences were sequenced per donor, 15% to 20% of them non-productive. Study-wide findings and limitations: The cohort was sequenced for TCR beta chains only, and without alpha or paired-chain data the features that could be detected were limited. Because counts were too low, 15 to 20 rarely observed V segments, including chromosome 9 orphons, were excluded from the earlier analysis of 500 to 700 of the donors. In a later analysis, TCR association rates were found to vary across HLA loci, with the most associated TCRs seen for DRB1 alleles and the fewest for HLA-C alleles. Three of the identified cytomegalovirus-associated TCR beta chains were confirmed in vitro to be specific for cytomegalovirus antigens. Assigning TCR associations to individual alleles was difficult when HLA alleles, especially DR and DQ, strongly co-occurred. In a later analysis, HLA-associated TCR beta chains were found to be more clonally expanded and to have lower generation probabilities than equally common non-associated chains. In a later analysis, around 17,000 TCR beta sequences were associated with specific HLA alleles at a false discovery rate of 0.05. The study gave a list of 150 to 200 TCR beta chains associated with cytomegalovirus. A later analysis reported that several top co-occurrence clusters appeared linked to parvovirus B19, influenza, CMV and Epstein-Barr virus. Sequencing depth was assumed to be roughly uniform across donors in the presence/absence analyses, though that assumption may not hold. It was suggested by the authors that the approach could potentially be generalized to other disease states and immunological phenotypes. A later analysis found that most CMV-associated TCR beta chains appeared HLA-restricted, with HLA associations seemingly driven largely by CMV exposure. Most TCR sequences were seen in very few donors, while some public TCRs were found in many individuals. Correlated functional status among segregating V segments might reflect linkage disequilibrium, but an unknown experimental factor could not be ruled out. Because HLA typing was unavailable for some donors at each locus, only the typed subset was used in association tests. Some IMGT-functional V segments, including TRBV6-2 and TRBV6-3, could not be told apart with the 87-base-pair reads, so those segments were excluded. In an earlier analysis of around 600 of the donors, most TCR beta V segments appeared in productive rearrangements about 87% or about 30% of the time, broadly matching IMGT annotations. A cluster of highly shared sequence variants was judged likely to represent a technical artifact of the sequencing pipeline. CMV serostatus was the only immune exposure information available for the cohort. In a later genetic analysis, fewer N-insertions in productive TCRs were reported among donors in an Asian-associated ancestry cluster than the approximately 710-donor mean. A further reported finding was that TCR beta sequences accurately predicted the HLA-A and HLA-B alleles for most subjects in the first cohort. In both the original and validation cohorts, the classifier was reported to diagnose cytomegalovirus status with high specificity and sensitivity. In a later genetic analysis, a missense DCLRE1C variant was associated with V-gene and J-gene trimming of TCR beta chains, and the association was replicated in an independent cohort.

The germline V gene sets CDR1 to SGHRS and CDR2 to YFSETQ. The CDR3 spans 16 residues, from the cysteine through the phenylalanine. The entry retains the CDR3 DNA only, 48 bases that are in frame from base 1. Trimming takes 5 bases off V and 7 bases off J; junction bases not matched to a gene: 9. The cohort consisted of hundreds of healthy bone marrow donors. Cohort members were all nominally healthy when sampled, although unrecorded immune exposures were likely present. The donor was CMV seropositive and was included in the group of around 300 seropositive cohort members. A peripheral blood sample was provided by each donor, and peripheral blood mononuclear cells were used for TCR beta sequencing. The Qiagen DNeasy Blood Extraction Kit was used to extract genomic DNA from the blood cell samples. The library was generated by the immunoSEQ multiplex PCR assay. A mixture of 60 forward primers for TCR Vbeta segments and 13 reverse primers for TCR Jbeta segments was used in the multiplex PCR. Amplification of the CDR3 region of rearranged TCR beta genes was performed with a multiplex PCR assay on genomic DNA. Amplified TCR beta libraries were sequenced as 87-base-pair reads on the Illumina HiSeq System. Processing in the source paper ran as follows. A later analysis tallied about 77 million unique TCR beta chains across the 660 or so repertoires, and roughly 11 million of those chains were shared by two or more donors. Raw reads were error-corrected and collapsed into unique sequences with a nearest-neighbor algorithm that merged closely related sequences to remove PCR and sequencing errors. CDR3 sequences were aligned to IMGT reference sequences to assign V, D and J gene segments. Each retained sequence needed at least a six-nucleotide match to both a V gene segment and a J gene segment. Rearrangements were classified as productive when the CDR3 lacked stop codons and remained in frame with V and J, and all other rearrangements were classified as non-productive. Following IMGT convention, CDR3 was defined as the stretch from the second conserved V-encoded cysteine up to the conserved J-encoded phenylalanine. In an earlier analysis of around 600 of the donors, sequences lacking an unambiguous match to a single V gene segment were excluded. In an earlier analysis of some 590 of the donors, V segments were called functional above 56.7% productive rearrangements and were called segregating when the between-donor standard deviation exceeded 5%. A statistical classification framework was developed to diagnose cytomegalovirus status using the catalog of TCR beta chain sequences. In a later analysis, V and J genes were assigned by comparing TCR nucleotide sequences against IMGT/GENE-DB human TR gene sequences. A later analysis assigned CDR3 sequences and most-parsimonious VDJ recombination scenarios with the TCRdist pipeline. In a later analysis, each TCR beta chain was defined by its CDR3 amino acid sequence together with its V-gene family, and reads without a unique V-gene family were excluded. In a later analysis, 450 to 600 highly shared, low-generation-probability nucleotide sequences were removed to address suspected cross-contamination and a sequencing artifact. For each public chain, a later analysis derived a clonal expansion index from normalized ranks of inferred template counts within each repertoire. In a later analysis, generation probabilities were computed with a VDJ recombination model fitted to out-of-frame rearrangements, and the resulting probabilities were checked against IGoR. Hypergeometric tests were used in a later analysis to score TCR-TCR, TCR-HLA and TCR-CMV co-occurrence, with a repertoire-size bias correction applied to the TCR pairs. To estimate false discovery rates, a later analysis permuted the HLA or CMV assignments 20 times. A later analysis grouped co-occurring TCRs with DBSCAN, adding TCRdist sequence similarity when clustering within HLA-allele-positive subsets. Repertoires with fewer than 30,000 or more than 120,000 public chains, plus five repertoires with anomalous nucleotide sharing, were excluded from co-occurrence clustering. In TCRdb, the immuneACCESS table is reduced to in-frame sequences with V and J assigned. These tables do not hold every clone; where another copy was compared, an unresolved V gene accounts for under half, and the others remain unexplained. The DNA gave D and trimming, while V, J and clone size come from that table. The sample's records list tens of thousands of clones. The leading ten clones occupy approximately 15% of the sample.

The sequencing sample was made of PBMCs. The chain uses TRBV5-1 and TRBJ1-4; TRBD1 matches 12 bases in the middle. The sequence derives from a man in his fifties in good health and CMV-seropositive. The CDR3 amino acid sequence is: CASSYAGTGGSEKLFF. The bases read TGCGCCAGCAGTTATGCCGGGACAGGGGGCTCTGAAAAACTGTTTTTT.